One and the same sample provided the 17 T cell receptor beta chains below, sequenced in a study of shared clonotypes between healthy human individuals (dated by TCRdb to 2019 to 2021). The library was generated by the immunoSEQ multiplex PCR assay. The table comes from immuneACCESS by way of TCRdb, which keeps in-frame sequences with V and J called. Part of the clones is missing from these tables; in studies checked, under half for an unresolved V gene and the rest for unknown reasons. A total of 850,000 to 1,100,000 clones appear in this sample, roughly 77% of them only once. The ten largest clones take up over 0.8% of the sample. Sequencing was performed on memory CD4+ T cells from PBMCs. Sample cell subset or site, as interpreted from the label and publication: CD45RA-negative fraction. These receptors originate from a man aged 18 to 30 in good health. Some clones in this sample may be carry-over from other donors' samples.

This chain links TRBV13 with TRBJ1-3; no reliable D call. The V gene lost 3 bases and the J gene lost 0 bases, with 6 bases spanning the gap. CDR1 and CDR2 (germline): PRHDT, FYEKMQ (reference sequence). The CDR3 is 14 residues long. For the CDR3, the DNA is TGTGCCAGCAGCTTTCTGAGCTCTGGAAACACCATATATTTT. Residues: CASSFLSSGNTIYF.

V and J are TRBV6-5 and TRBJ2-7, with D possibly being TRBD1 or TRBD2 (5 bases each). Germline CDR1 MNHEY, CDR2 SVGAGI. This CDR3 comprises 14 residues. V lost 6 bases and J 0 bases, leaving 12 bases between the germline ends. Here the CDR3 reads CASRGESGSYEQYF. As DNA, the CDR3 is TGTGCCAGCAGGGGGGAGTCGGGCTCCTACGAGCAGTACTTC.

This clone was counted between two and nine times. The chain has TRBV7-2 and TRBJ1-2; D not resolved. The germline gives CDR1 SGHTA, CDR2 FQGNSA. This CDR3 has 16 residues. The V end was cut by 4 bases, the J end by 1 base, with 16 bases between. As DNA, the CDR3 is TGTGCCAGCAGCTCCTACTCATTAAACAGTAACTATGGCTACACCTTC. This encodes CASSSYSLNSNYGYTF.

Turning to this clone: A clone one base away is much larger, so this may be a read error. Here the CDR3 reads CASSLGRGAGEQYF. The CDR3, as DNA: TGTGCCAGCAGCTTAGGCAGGGGAGCCGGCGAGCAGTACTTC. The chain is built from TRBV11-2 and TRBJ2-5, with D maybe TRBD1 (6 bases). The tail of the sequence fits TRBJ2-7 better, so the J call may be wrong. The germline V gene encodes CDR1 SGHAT and CDR2 FQNNGV. This CDR3 is built from 14 residues.

The gene calls are TRBV30 and TRBJ2-3; TRBD2 might be the D (6 bases). This CDR3 contains 14 residues. The V end was cut by 2 bases, the J end by 0 bases, with 9 bases between. CDR1 and CDR2 from the germline V gene are GTSNPN and SVGIG (reference sequence). In DNA form, the CDR3 reads TGTGCCTGGAGTAAGGAGGGTAGCACAGATACGCAGTATTTT. This gives the protein CAWSKEGSTDTQYF.

This clone was picked up many times. The same CDR3 is also encoded by other DNA sequences in this sample. The V and J genes are TRBV11-2 and TRBJ2-3; 14 positions agree with TRBD2. Trimming cost V 1 base and J 5 bases; bases outside gene matches: 2. Germline assignment: CDR1 SGHAT and CDR2 FQNNGV. There are 16 residues in the CDR3. The CDR3 DNA sequence: TGTGCCAGCAGCTTAGTCGGGACTAGCGGGAGAGATACGCAGTATTTT. As protein: CASSLVGTSGRDTQYF.

V and J are TRBV2 and TRBJ2-2; no firm D call. This CDR3 is built from 12 residues. The V gene lost 6 bases and the J gene lost 7 bases, with 9 bases spanning the gap. Germline CDR1 and CDR2: SNHLY and FYNNEI. The CDR3 protein is CASRPSGGELFF. The CDR3 DNA is TGTGCCAGCAGGCCCTCAGGCGGGGAGCTGTTTTTT.

This chain uses TRBV28 with TRBJ2-3; possibly TRBD2 for D (6 bases). Looked up from germline, CDR1 is MDHEN and CDR2 is SYDVKM. The CDR3 has 16 amino acids. Trimming pared 2 bases from V and 7 bases from J, leaving 19 bases between. For the CDR3, the DNA is TGTGCCAGCAGTTTAGAGACGGGAGATCAGTATTATACGCAGTATTTT. Encoded protein: CASSLETGDQYYTQYF.

The V and J genes are TRBV27 and TRBJ1-5; D ambiguous. Deletions cut 4 bases from V and 2 bases from J, with 12 bases between. CDR1 is MNHEY, CDR2 SMNVEV, per germline (reference sequence). The CDR3 sequence is 15 residues long. CDR3 nucleotide sequence: TGTGCCAGCAGTTCCAACGGGTGGGGCAATCAGCCCCAGCATTTT. Amino acid sequence: CASSSNGWGNQPQHF.

This chain uses TRBV2 with TRBJ2-7; D possibly corresponds to TRBD2 (6 bases). CDR1 is SNHLY and CDR2 is FYNNEI in the germline V gene. The CDR3 has 16 amino acids. V lost 6 bases and J lost 8, with 26 bases in between. The CDR3 sequence: CASRANAGTPPTKQYF. The DNA for the CDR3 is TGTGCCAGCAGGGCGAACGCCGGGACTCCACCTACGAAGCAGTACTTC. The whole variable domain, filled in from reference TRBV2 and TRBJ2-7, reads EPEVTQTPSHQVTQMGQEVILRCVPISNHLYFYWYRQILGQKVEFLVSFYNNEISEKSEIFDDQFSVERPDGSNFTLKIRSTKLEDSAMYFCASRANAGTPPTKQYFGPGTRLTVT.

The rearrangement links TRBV15 to TRBJ2-5; 8 bases line up with TRBD2. CDR3 length: 17 amino acids. Germline V gives CDR1 LNHNV, CDR2 YYDKDF (reference sequence). V lost 1 base to trimming and J lost 5 bases; unmatched junction nucleotides: 12. CDR3 region: CATSRVDGRASGETQYF. In DNA form, the CDR3 reads TGTGCCACCAGCAGAGTGGACGGGAGGGCCTCGGGGGAGACCCAGTACTTC.

This clone was recorded a few times. The chain recombines TRBV7-4 with TRBJ2-7, with TRBD2 matching over 13 bases. Germline V CDR1 and CDR2: SGHVT, SQSDAQ. CDR3 length: 16 amino acids. The junction had 8 bases not matched to a gene; V was cut back by 5 bases and J by 4 bases. The CDR3 spells CASSHGTSGEDYEQYF. In nucleotides, the CDR3 is TGTGCCAGCAGCCACGGGACTAGCGGGGAAGATTACGAGCAGTACTTC.

This rearrangement joins TRBV7-2 to TRBJ2-7, with no clear D. V lost 1 base, J lost 0 bases, and 7 bases lay in between. Germline-derived CDR1 and CDR2 are SGHTA and FQGNSA. The CDR3 contains 14 residues. The CDR3 coding sequence is TGTGCCAGCAGCTTAGACTTTCTCTCCTACGAGCAGTACTTC. This sequence encodes CASSLDFLSYEQYF.

About this clone: A much larger clone lies a single base off, so this may be a read error. The missing conserved phenylalanine or tryptophan at the end of this CDR3 makes a read error likely. V usage is TRBV5-6 and J usage is TRBJ1-2, with 10 positions matching TRBD1. The trim removed 0 bases at V and 6 bases at J, leaving 5 bases unmatched. The CDR3 is 15 amino acids. Germline loops: CDR1 SGHDT, CDR2 YYEEEE. CDR3 loop: CASSLVTGTGDGYTS. In DNA form, the CDR3 reads TGTGCCAGCAGCTTGGTGACAGGGACAGGGGATGGCTACACCTCC.

In this sample, this clone turned up a few times. This chain connects TRBV7-3 to TRBJ1-1; no definite D call. Germline CDR1 is SGHTA and CDR2 is FQGTGA. The CDR3 consists of 17 residues. The V and J ends lost 5 bases and 2 bases respectively, with 21 bases between them. CDR3 loop: CASSLLGVGRGNTEAFF. Written as DNA, the CDR3 is TGTGCCAGCAGCCTTCTTGGGGTTGGGCGGGGAAACACTGAAGCTTTCTTT.

About this clone itself: This sample includes further DNA sequences coding for the same CDR3. The chain has TRBV5-1 and TRBJ2-3; D is unresolved. The CDR3 is 14 amino acids. V lost 4 bases to trimming and J lost 3 bases, with 12 bases between them. CDR1 is SGHRS, CDR2 YFSETQ, per germline. The CDR3 bases are TGCGCCAGCAGCGTACAAGGACGGACAGATACGCAGTATTTT. It translates to CASSVQGRTDTQYF.

The CDR3 protein is CATSSGERRQFF. CDR3 bases: TGTGCCACCAGCAGCGGAGAGAGGCGGCAGTTCTTC. The V call is TRBV15, the J call TRBJ2-1, with unresolved D. Germline assignment: CDR1 LNHNV and CDR2 YYDKDF (reference sequence). The CDR3 runs 12 residues. Between the trimmed V and J ends, which lost 3 bases and 12 bases, there was a span of 12 bases.